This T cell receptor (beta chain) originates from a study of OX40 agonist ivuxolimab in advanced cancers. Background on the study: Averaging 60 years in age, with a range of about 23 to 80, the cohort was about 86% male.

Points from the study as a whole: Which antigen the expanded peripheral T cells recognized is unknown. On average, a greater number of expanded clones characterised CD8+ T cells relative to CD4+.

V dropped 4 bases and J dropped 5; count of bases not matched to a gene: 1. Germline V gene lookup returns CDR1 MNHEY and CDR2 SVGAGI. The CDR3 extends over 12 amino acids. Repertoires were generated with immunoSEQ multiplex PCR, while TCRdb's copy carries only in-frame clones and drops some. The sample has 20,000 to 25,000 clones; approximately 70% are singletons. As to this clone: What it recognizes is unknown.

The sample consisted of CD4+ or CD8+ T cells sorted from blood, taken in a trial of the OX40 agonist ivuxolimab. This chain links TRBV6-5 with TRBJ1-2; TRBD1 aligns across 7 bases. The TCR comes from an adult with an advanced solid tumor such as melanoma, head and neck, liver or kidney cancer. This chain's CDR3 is CASSLTGYGYTF. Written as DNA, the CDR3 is TGTGCCAGCAGTTTGACAGGGTATGGCTACACCTTC.